Each of the 22 T cell receptor beta chains below was sequenced from the same sample in a study of T cell changes during pregnancy in multiple sclerosis (dated by TCRdb to the late 2010s). The method was the immunoSEQ multiplex PCR assay. The source is immuneACCESS, and TCRdb retained only in-frame sequences with V and J called. Part of the clones is not carried over; for the studies checked, unresolved V genes explain less than half of this, and the remainder is unexplained. This sample holds approximately 49,000 clones; 92% were observed only once. The ten largest clones take up over 0.85% of the sample. The material sequenced was CD4+ T cells from peripheral blood mononuclear cells, taken in the second trimester of pregnancy. The receptors stem from a female donor in good health, enrolled as a control in a pregnancy study.

The DNA of the CDR3 is TGCAGCGTTGATTTAGAGAGCTCCTACGAGCAGTACTTC. It encodes CSVDLESSYEQYF. The chain links TRBV29-1 to TRBJ2-7; D uncertain. Trimming stripped 3 bases from V and 0 bases from J, with 9 bases between. The V gene's germline CDR1 is SQVTM and CDR2 ANQGSEA. This CDR3 comprises 13 residues.

The chain combines TRBV5-1 with TRBJ2-7; TRBD2 aligns across 9 bases. CDR1 is SGHRS, CDR2 YFSETQ, per germline. V was clipped by 4 bases and J by 2 bases; unmatched bases: 7. This CDR3 spans 15 amino acids. CDR3 sequence (DNA): TGCGCCAGCAGCCCGCGGCCTAGCGGGGCCTACGAGCAGTACTTC. Translated, it gives CASSPRPSGAYEQYF.

V and J are TRBV5-1 and TRBJ2-3; 8 bases are shared with TRBD2. Germline loops: CDR1 SGHRS, CDR2 YFSETQ. CDR3 length: 14 amino acids. V was clipped by 4 bases and J by 4 bases; unmatched bases: 5. The CDR3 region is CASSPGLAADTQYF. In nucleotides, the CDR3 is TGCGCCAGCAGCCCAGGACTAGCTGCAGATACGCAGTATTTT.

The chain uses TRBV18 and TRBJ1-3; D is undetermined. Trimming shortened V by 0 bases and J by 0 bases, and 6 bases separated the two germline ends. Germline loops: CDR1 KGHSH, CDR2 LQKENI. CDR3 length: 15 residues. CDR3 sequence (DNA): TGTGCCAGCTCACCACCCCCGTACTCTGGAAACACCATATATTTT. Its translation is CASSPPPYSGNTIYF.

The J gene is TRBJ2-1, the V gene TRBV5-1; TRBD2 might be the D (5 bases). The CDR3 runs to 14 residues. Trimming cost V 6 bases and J 3 bases, with 13 bases left between them. Germline assignment: CDR1 SGHRS and CDR2 YFSETQ. CDR3 residues: CASMVTTDYNEQFF. DNA for the CDR3: TGCGCCAGCATGGTGACTACCGACTACAATGAGCAGTTCTTC.

This chain uses TRBV5-1 with TRBJ2-1; 8 bases are shared with TRBD1. Germline CDR1 reads SGHRS; CDR2 reads YFSETQ. The CDR3 is 16 amino acids. Trimming at V came to 4 bases and at J to 0 bases, leaving 6 bases not matched to a gene. The CDR3 loop is CASSAVGTGSYNEQFF. CDR3 DNA sequence: TGCGCCAGCAGCGCCGTGGGGACAGGCTCCTACAATGAGCAGTTCTTC.

The CDR3 protein is CASSSRLAGEQFF. CDR3 nucleotides: TGTGCCAGCAGCTCTAGACTAGCAGGTGAGCAGTTCTTC. V gene TRBV7-2 combines with J gene TRBJ2-1; TRBD2 aligns across 7 bases. This CDR3 spans 13 amino acids. Germline assignment: CDR1 SGHTA and CDR2 FQGNSA. V was clipped by 4 bases and J by 9 bases; unmatched bases: 6.

The rearrangement links TRBV23-1 to TRBJ1-6; 9 bases match TRBD1. TRBV23-1 is an ORF, with its function uncertain. There are 14 residues in the CDR3. J was trimmed by 7 bases and V by 6 bases; bases with no gene match: 4. The chain's CDR3 is CASRHRGQNSPLHF. The CDR3 DNA reads TGCGCCAGCAGGCACAGGGGGCAAAATTCACCCCTCCACTTT.

V and J are TRBV10-1 and TRBJ2-1, with 9 bases fitting TRBD1. After removal of 8 bases from V and 12 bases from J, the junction contained 5 bases not matched to a gene. This CDR3 region has 11 residues. The germline V gene has CDR1 WNHNN and CDR2 SYGVQD (reference sequence). The CDR3 sequence: CASGRGQGQFF. The CDR3 DNA sequence: TGCGCCAGCGGCCGGGGACAGGGGCAGTTCTTC.

The chain joins TRBV28 to TRBJ2-3, with 9 positions matching TRBD2. V shed 5 bases, J shed 2 bases, and the junction held 17 bases outside the gene matches. The CDR3 has 19 residues. The germline V gene has CDR1 MDHEN and CDR2 SYDVKM. CDR3 in DNA: TGTGCCAGCAGTCTAGTGGACAGGCTAGCGGGAAGCTCCACAGATACGCAGTATTTT. Its protein product is CASSLVDRLAGSSTDTQYF. Supplemented by reference TRBV28 and TRBJ2-3, the full variable domain reads DVKVTQSSRYLVKRTGEKVFLECVQDMDHENMFWYRQDPGLGLRLIYFSYDVKMKEKGDIPEGYSVSREKKERFSLILESASTNQTSMYLCASSLVDRLAGSSTDTQYFGPGTRLTVL.

This chain links TRBV9 with TRBJ1-2; 7 positions match TRBD1. Germline CDR1 and CDR2: SGDLS and YYNGEE. The CDR3 runs 12 residues. V lost 3 bases to trimming and J lost 7 bases; unmatched junction nucleotides: 3. CDR3 in DNA: TGTGCCAGCAGCGGCGACAGGGTTGGCTACACCTTC. Its translation: CASSGDRVGYTF.

This clone has a single count. CDR3 nucleotides: TGCGCCAGCAGTCAGAAGTACGACAGGGATTTGGAGTCACCCCTCCACTTT. This codes for CASSQKYDRDLESPLHF. The gene calls are TRBV5-1 and TRBJ1-6, with 7 bases that match TRBD1. The CDR3 length is 17 residues. J was trimmed by 10 bases and V by 5 bases; bases with no gene match: 18. Germline CDR1 SGHRS, CDR2 YFSETQ.

This chain connects TRBV5-1 to TRBJ2-7; 7 nucleotides line up with TRBD2. Germline V gives CDR1 SGHRS, CDR2 YFSETQ. The V and J ends lost 7 bases and 6 bases, in that order; junction bases with no gene match: 13. The CDR3 is 14 residues long. CDR3 in amino acids: CASGREVSGGEQYF. The CDR3 nucleotides read TGCGCCAGCGGACGGGAGGTTTCCGGAGGCGAGCAGTACTTC.

The chain employs TRBV4-1 and TRBJ1-1; D gene uncertain. V was clipped by 4 bases and J by 0 bases, with 18 bases between them. The germline gives CDR1 MGHRA, CDR2 YSYEKL. The CDR3 covers 17 residues. Written as DNA, the CDR3 is TGCGCCAGCAGCCGAGGCCTCGGAAGGCAAATGAACACTGAAGCTTTCTTT. Encoded protein: CASSRGLGRQMNTEAFF.

The chain links TRBV2 to TRBJ2-5; 9 nucleotides match TRBD2. Germline trimming cut 5 bases from V and 1 base from J; bases unmatched to any gene: 5. Germline-derived CDR1 and CDR2 are SNHLY and FYNNEI. The CDR3 totals 15 residues. CDR3 amino acids: CASSMSGRTQETQYF. The CDR3 bases are TGTGCCAGCAGTATGAGCGGGAGGACCCAAGAGACCCAGTACTTC.

The chain couples TRBV7-9 to TRBJ2-5; perhaps TRBD1 as D (5 bases). Trimming cost V 1 base and J 3 bases, with 9 bases left between them. CDR3 length: 14 residues. CDR1 is SEHNR, CDR2 FQNEAQ, per germline (reference sequence). In nucleotides, the CDR3 is TGTGCCAGCAGCTTAGGACAGAAGAAAGAGACCCAGTACTTC. Translating it yields CASSLGQKKETQYF.

This sequence joins TRBV7-2 and TRBJ1-1; a possible D gene is TRBD1 (5 bases). Looked up from germline, CDR1 is SGHTA and CDR2 is FQGNSA. This CDR3 contains 15 residues. V lost 2 bases and J 4 bases, leaving 14 bases between the germline ends. The CDR3, as DNA: TGTGCCAGCAGCTTAACGGGGGAGAGTAGCACTGAAGCTTTCTTT. This codes for CASSLTGESSTEAFF.

V is TRBV5-1 and J is TRBJ2-2; 9 positions agree with TRBD2. Looked up from germline, CDR1 is SGHRS and CDR2 is YFSETQ. The trim removed 6 bases at V and 4 bases at J, leaving 7 bases unmatched. The CDR3 loop spans 15 amino acids. The DNA of the CDR3 is TGCGCCAGCATCATAGCGGGAGTGGTCACCGGGGAGCTGTTTTTT. Translation gives CASIIAGVVTGELFF.

The chain uses TRBV15 and TRBJ2-2; TRBD1 is a possible D gene (6 bases). CDR3 length equals 13 residues. Germline assignment: CDR1 LNHNV and CDR2 YYDKDF (reference sequence). V was cut by 10 bases and J by 2 bases, with 11 bases left in between. This CDR3 is CAMGTPNTGELFF. CDR3 nucleotide sequence: TGTGCCATGGGGACACCAAACACCGGGGAGCTGTTTTTT. Full variable domain (missing parts from reference TRBV15 and TRBJ2-2): DAMVIQNPRYQVTQFGKPVTLSCSQTLNHNVMYWYQQKSSQAPKLLFHYYDKDFNNEADTPDNFQSRRPNTSFCFLDIRSPGLGDTAMYLCAMGTPNTGELFFGEGSRLTVL.

V and J are TRBV5-1 and TRBJ1-2; 10 positions agree with TRBD1. CDR1 is SGHRS and CDR2 is YFSETQ in the germline V gene. CDR3 size: 14 residues. With 2 bases clipped from V and 6 bases from J, the junction kept 4 bases outside the gene matches. CDR3 protein: CASSFDRGRDGYTF. CDR3 in DNA: TGCGCCAGCAGCTTCGACAGGGGGCGAGATGGCTACACCTTC.

The table lists this clone with a few counts. The same CDR3 also results from other DNA sequences found in this sample. The gene calls are TRBV29-1 and TRBJ2-1, with 7 bases identical to TRBD2. This CDR3 region has 13 residues. Germline CDR1 and CDR2: SQVTM and ANQGSEA. V lost 1 base, J lost 3 bases, and 0 bases stayed unmatched. This CDR3 is CSVEGTSYNEQFF. The CDR3 nucleotides are TGCAGCGTTGAAGGGACTAGCTACAATGAGCAGTTCTTC.

The V and J genes are TRBV19 and TRBJ2-4; no clear D. V was shortened by 0 bases and J by 3 bases, with 9 bases between the two germline ends. This CDR3 comprises 15 residues. Germline CDR1 reads LNHDA; CDR2 reads SQIVND (reference sequence). The CDR3 is CASSIDRVGKNIQYF. DNA for the CDR3: TGTGCCAGTAGTATAGATCGGGTTGGCAAAAACATTCAGTACTTC.